This TCR beta chain was obtained from a study of blood T cell repertoires in COVID-19. The germline V gene has CDR1 MNHEY and CDR2 SVGAGI. The CDR3 runs to 11 residues. Trimming pared 5 bases from V and 1 base from J, leaving 2 bases between. Produced via immunoSEQ multiplex PCR; TCRdb's table is partial and in-frame only. The table has nearly 350,000 clones, around nine tenths seen once. Sequencing input: peripheral blood. The gene calls are TRBV6-5 and TRBJ1-1; D remains ambiguous. The TCR was taken from a woman between 18 and 29 years old who had recovered from COVID-19. CDR3 bases: TGTGCCAGCAGTCGGAACACTGAAGCTTTCTTT. It is translated as CASSRNTEAFF.